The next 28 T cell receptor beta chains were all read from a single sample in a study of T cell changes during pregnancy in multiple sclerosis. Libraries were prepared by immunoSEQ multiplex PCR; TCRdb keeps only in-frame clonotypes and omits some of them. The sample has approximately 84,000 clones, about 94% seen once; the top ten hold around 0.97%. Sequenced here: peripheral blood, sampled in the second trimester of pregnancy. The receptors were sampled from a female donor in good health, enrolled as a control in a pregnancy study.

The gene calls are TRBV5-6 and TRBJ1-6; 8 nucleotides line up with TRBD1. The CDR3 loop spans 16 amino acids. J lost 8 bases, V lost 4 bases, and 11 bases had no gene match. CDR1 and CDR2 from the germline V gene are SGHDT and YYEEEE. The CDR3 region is CASSLTWTGLDSPLHF. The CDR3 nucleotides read TGTGCCAGCAGCCTCACCTGGACAGGGTTGGATTCACCCCTCCACTTT.

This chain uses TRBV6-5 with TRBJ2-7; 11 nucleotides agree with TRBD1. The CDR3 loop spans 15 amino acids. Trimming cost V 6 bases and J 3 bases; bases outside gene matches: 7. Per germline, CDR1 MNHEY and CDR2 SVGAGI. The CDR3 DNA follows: TGTGCCAGCAGCCAAGGGACAGGGGGTTACTACGAGCAGTACTTC. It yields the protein CASSQGTGGYYEQYF.

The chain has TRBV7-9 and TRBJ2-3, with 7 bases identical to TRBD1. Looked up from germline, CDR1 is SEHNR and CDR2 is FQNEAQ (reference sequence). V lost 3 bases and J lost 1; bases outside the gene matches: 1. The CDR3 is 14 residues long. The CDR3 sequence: CASSFTGGTDTQYF. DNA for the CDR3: TGTGCCAGCAGCTTCACAGGGGGCACAGATACGCAGTATTTT.

The CDR3 loop is CASSFLGGGGEQYF. CDR3 DNA: TGTGCCAGCAGTTTTCTCGGGGGGGGCGGGGAGCAGTACTTC. The chain is built from TRBV28 and TRBJ2-7; 8 bases line up with TRBD2. This CDR3 has 14 amino acids. Germline trimming cut 3 bases from V and 7 bases from J; bases unmatched to any gene: 8. Germline CDR1 MDHEN, CDR2 SYDVKM.

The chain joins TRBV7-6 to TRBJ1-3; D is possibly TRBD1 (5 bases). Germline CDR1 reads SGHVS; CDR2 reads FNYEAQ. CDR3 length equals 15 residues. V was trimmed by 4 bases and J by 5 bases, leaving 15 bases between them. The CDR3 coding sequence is TGTGCCAGCAGCTCCGCACGGGGGAATAGAAACACCATATATTTT. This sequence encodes CASSSARGNRNTIYF.

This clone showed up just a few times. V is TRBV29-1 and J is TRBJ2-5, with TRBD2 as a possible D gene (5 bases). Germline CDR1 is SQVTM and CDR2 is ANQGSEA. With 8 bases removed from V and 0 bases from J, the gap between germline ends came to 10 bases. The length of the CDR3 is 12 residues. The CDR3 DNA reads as TGCAGCTCCTCCGGGAACCAAGAGACCCAGTACTTC. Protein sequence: CSSSGNQETQYF.

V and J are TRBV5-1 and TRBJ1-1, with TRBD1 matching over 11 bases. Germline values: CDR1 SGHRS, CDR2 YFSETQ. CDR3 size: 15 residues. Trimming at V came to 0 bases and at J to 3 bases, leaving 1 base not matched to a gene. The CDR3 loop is CASSLGTGGYTEAFF. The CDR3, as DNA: TGCGCCAGCAGCTTGGGGACAGGGGGCTACACTGAAGCTTTCTTT.

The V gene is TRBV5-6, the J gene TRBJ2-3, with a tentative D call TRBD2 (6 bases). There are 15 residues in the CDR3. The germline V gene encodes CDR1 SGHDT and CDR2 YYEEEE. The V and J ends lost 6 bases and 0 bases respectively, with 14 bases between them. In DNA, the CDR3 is TGTGCCAGCACCCGGACGGCGGGGAGCACAGATACGCAGTATTTT. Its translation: CASTRTAGSTDTQYF.

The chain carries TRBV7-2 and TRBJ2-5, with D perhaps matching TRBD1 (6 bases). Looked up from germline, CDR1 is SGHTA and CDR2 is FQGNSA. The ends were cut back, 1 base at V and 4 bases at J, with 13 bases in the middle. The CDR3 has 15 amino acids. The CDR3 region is CASSLGIGRGETQYF. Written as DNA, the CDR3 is TGTGCCAGCAGCTTAGGGATCGGCAGGGGAGAGACCCAGTACTTC.

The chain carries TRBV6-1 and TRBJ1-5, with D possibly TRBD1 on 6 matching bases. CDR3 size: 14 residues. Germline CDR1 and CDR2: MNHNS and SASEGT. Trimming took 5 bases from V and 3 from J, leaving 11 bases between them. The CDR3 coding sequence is TGTGCCAGCAGTCCAGGGGTTGCCAATCAGCCCCAGCATTTT. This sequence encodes CASSPGVANQPQHF.

The CDR3 sequence: CASNEGRITSTDTQYF. CDR3 sequence (DNA): TGTGCCAGCAATGAGGGCAGGATTACTAGCACAGATACGCAGTATTTT. The chain employs TRBV2 and TRBJ2-3; a weak D match, TRBD2 (5 bases). Germline V gene sequence: CDR1 SNHLY, CDR2 FYNNEI. The V and J ends lost 7 bases and 0 bases respectively, with 17 bases between them. The CDR3 is 16 residues long.

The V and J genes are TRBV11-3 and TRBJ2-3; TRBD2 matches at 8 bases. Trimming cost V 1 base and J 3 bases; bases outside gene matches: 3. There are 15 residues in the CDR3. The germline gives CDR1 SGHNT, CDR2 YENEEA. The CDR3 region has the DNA TGTGCCAGCAGCTTAGTTGCGGGAGGAACAGATACGCAGTATTTT. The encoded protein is CASSLVAGGTDTQYF. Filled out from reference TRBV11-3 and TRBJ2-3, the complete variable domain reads EAGVVQSPRYKIIEKKQPVAFWCNPISGHNTLYWYLQNLGQGPELLIRYENEEAVDDSQLPKDRFSAERLKGVDSTLKIQPAELGDSAVYLCASSLVAGGTDTQYFGPGTRLTVL.

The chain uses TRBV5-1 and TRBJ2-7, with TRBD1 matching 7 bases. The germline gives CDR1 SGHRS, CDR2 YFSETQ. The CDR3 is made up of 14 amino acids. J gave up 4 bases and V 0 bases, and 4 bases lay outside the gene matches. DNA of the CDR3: TGCGCCAGCAGCTTGGCGACAGGGTATTACGAGCAGTACTTC. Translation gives CASSLATGYYEQYF.

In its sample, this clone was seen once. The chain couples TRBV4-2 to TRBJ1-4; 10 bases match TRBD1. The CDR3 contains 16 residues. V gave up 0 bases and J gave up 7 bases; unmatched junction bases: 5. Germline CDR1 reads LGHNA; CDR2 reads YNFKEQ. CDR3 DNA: TGTGCCAGCAGCCAAGATCCGGGGACAGGGGTTGAAAAACTGTTTTTT. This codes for CASSQDPGTGVEKLFF.

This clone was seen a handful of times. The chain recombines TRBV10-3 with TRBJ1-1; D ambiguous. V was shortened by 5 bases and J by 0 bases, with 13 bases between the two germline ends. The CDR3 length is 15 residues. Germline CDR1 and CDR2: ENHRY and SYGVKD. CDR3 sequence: CAISRRGELNTEAFF. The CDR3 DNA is TGTGCCATCAGTCGCCGGGGTGAACTGAACACTGAAGCTTTCTTT.

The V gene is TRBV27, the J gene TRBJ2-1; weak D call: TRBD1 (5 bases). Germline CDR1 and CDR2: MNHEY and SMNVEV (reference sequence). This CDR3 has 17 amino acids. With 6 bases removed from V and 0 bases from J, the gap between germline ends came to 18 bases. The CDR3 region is CASSYRTPQSSYNEQFF. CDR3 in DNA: TGTGCCAGCAGCTATAGGACACCCCAGAGCTCCTACAATGAGCAGTTCTTC.

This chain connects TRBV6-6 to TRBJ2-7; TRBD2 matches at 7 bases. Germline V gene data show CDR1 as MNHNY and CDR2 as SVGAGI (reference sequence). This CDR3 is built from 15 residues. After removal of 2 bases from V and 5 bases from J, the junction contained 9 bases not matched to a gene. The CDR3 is CASSYEGREWDEQYF. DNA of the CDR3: TGTGCCAGCAGTTACGAGGGGAGGGAGTGGGACGAGCAGTACTTC.

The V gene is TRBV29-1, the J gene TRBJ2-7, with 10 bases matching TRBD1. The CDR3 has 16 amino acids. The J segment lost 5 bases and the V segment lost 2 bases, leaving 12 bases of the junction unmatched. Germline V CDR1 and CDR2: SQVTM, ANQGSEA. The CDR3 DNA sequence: TGCAGCGTTGAATCCCCGACAGGGGGCCGCGGCGACGAGCAGTACTTC. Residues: CSVESPTGGRGDEQYF.

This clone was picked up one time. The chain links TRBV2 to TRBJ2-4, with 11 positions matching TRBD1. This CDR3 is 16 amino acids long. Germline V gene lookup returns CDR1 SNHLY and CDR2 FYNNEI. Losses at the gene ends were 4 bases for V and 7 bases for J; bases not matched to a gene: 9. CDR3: CASSGRDRGISNIQYF. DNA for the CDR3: TGTGCCAGCAGTGGACGGGACAGGGGGATAAGTAACATTCAGTACTTC.

The CDR3 sequence is CASSLGQGRTEAFF. CDR3 bases: TGTGCCAGCAGCTTAGGGCAGGGCCGGACTGAAGCTTTCTTT. J is TRBJ1-1 and V is TRBV7-6, with D possibly TRBD1 on 5 matching bases. V gave up 1 base and J gave up 5 bases, with 11 bases separating them. Germline CDR1 SGHVS, CDR2 FNYEAQ. The CDR3 covers 14 residues.

In DNA, the CDR3 is TGTGCCAGCAGTCCATCTGGGAGCGAGATTGAAGCTTTCTTT. As protein: CASSPSGSEIEAFF. This chain joins TRBV7-9 and TRBJ1-1; D is undetermined. CDR3 length: 14 amino acids. V gave up 6 bases and J gave up 7 bases, with 18 bases separating them. The germline V gene has CDR1 SEHNR and CDR2 FQNEAQ (reference sequence).

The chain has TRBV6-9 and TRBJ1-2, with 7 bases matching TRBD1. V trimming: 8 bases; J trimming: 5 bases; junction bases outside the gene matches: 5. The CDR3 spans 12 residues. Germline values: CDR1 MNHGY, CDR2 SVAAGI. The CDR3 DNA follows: TGTGCCAGCCCCCGGGACAGATATGGCTACACCTTC. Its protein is CASPRDRYGYTF.

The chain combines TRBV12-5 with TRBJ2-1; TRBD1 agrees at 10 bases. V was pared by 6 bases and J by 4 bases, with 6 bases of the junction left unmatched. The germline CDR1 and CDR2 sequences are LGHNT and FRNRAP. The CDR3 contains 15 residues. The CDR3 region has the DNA TGTGCTAGTGGCCTAGGGACAGGGGTGTACAATGAGCAGTTCTTC. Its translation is CASGLGTGVYNEQFF.

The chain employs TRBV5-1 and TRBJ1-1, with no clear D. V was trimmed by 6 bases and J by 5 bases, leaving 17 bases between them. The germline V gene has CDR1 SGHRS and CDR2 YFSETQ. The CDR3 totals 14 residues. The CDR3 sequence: CASTPRALGTEAFF. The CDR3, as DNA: TGCGCCAGCACCCCGAGGGCCTTAGGGACTGAAGCTTTCTTT.

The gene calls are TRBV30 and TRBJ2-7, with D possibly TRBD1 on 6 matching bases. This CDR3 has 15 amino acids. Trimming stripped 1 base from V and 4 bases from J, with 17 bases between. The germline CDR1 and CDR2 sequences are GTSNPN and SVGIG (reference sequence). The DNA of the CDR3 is TGTGCCTGGAGTGGGGGGCCCCTTGGTCCTTACGAGCAGTACTTC. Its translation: CAWSGGPLGPYEQYF. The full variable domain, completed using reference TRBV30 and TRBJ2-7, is SQTIHQWPATLVQPVGSPLSLECTVEGTSNPNLYWYRQAAGRGLQLLFYSVGIGQISSEVPQNLSASRPQDRQFILSSKKLLLSDSGFYLCAWSGGPLGPYEQYFGPGTRLTVT.

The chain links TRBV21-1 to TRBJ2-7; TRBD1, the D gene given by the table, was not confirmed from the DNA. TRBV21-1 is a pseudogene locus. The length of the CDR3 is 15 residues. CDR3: CASSKDGQGTSEQYF. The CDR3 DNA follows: TGTGCCAGCAGCAAAGACGGCCAGGGTACGTCCGAGCAGTACTTC.

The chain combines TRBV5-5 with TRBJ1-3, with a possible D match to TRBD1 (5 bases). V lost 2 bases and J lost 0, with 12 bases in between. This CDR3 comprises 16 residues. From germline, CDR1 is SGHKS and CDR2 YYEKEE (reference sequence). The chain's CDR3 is CASSFRQISSGNTIYF. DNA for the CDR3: TGTGCCAGCAGCTTTAGACAGATAAGCTCTGGAAACACCATATATTTT.

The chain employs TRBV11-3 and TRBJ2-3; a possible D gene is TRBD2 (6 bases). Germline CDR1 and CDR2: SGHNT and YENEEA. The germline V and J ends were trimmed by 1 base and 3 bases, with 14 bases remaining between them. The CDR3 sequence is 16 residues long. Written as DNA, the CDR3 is TGTGCCAGCAGCTTAGGTACGGAGGGGCGGACAGATACGCAGTATTTT. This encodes CASSLGTEGRTDTQYF.